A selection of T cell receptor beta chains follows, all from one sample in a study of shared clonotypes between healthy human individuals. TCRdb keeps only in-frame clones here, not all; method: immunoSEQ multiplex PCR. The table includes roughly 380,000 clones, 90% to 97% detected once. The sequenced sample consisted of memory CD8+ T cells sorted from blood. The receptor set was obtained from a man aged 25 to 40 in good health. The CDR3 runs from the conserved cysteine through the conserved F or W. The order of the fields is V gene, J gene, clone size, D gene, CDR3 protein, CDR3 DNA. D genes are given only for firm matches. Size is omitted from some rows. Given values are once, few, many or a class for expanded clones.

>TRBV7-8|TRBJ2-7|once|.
CASSLAAYEQYF
TGTGCCAGCAGCTTAGCGGCCTACGAGCAGTACTTC
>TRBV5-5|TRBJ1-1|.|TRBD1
CASKQTSRGSTEAFF
TGTGCCAGCAAACAAACCAGCAGGGGGTCGACTGAAGCTTTCTTT
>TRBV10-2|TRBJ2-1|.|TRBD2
CASSEAGGYNEQFF
TGCGCCAGCAGTGAAGCGGGAGGGTACAATGAGCAGTTCTTC
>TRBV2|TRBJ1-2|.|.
CASKGVDYGYTF
TGTGCCAGCAAGGGTGTAGACTATGGCTACACCTTC
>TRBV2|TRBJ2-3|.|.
CASSDGLTDTQYF
TGTGCCAGCAGTGATGGGTTGACAGATACGCAGTATTTT
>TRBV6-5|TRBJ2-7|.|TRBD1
CASRPSTGANYEQYF
TGTGCCAGCAGGCCTTCGACAGGGGCTAATTACGAGCAGTACTTC
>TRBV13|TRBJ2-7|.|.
CASSVDSYEQYF
TGTGCCAGCAGCGTTGACTCCTACGAGCAGTACTTC
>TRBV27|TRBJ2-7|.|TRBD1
CASSLSATGGYEQYF
TGTGCCAGCAGTTTATCGGCGACAGGGGGCTACGAGCAGTACTTC
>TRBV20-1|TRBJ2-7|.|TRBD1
CSAQGNEQYF
TGCAGTGCACAGGGGAACGAGCAGTACTTC
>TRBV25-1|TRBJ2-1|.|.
CASSARAGYYNEQFF
TGTGCCAGCAGTGCTCGGGCAGGGTACTACAATGAGCAGTTCTTC
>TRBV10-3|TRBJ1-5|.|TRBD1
CAISSGGVNQPQHF
TGTGCCATCAGTTCAGGGGGCGTCAATCAGCCCCAGCATTTT
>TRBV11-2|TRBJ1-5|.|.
CASSLDPQYQPQHF
TGTGCCAGCAGCTTAGATCCCCAATATCAGCCCCAGCATTTT
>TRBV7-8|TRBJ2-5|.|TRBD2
CASSRRTSETQYF
TGTGCCAGCAGCCGTCGGACTAGCGAGACCCAGTACTTC
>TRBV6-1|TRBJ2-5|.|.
CASRMYETQYF
TGTGCCAGCAGGATGTATGAGACCCAGTACTTC
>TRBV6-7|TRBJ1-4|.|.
CASSYSMTDSPTNEKLFF
TGTGCCAGCAGTTACTCCATGACAGACTCCCCAACTAATGAAAAACTGTTTTTT
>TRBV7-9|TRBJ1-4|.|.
CASTRTRDEKLFF
TGTGCCAGCACTCGCACCCGTGATGAAAAACTGTTTTTT
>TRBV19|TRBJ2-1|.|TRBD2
CASSNAGTRANEQFF
TGTGCCAGCAGTAACGCCGGGACTAGGGCCAATGAGCAGTTCTTC
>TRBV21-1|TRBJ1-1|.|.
CASSKQGTEAFF
TGTGCCAGCAGCAAACAGGGCACTGAAGCTTTCTTT
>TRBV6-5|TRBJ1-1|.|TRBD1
CASSLSGQGYTEAFF
TGTGCCAGCAGTTTATCGGGACAGGGGTACACTGAAGCTTTCTTT
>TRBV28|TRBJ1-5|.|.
CASSSPARVVWHF
TGTGCCAGCAGTTCACCCGCCAGGGTGGTGTGGCATTTT
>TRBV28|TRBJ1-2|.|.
CASSLQGLVFYGYTF
TGTGCCAGCAGTTTACAAGGACTAGTGTTCTATGGCTACACCTTC
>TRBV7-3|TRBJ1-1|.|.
CASSPNIGGITEAFF
TGTGCCAGCAGCCCAAATATCGGAGGAATCACTGAAGCTTTCTTT
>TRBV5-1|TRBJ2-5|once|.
CASSLRESQETQYF
TGCGCCAGCAGCTTGCGGGAGTCCCAAGAGACCCAGTACTTC
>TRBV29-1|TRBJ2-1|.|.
CSVVGQTYNEQFF
TGCAGCGTTGTGGGCCAGACCTACAATGAGCAGTTCTTC
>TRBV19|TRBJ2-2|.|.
CASSKEDLNTGELFF
TGTGCCAGTAGTAAGGAGGATTTGAACACCGGGGAGCTGTTTTTT
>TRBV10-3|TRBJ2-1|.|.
CAISGVTRTYNEQFF
TGTGCCATCTCTGGTGTGACTAGAACCTACAATGAGCAGTTCTTC
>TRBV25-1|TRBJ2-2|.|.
CASSGTGWTGELFF
TGTGCCAGCAGTGGTACAGGGTGGACCGGGGAGCTGTTTTTT
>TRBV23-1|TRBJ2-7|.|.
CASSQSNFLDEQYF
TGCGCCAGCAGTCAATCGAATTTTTTGGACGAGCAGTACTTC